One T cell receptor (beta chain) is described in this entry. The CDR3 sequence is 15 residues long. Trimming removed 3 bases from V and 7 bases from J; junction bases left unmatched: 8. Each CDR3 protein is one row after TCRdb ran MiXCR on the RT-PCR reads. In the table there are 80,000 to 90,000 distinct CDR3 sequences, 48% of which are singletons. These data come from a study of patients and donors after allogeneic stem cell transplantation. This TCR was sampled from a human donor who was either an allogeneic HSCT recipient or a stem cell or donor lymphocyte infusion donor (not recorded which). It is not recorded whose cells these are; they may come from a transplant donor. Specimen: blood, either unsorted or a sorted T cell fraction (not recorded which). This sequence joins TRBV12-3 or TRBV12-4 and TRBJ1-4; 7 positions match TRBD1. The CDR3 nucleotides read TGTGCCAGCAGTTTCCGGGCTCCAGGGGGTGAAAAACTGTTTTTT. This encodes CASSFRAPGGEKLFF.